This T cell receptor beta chain was identified during a study of beta chain features in type 1 diabetes. Study results and limitations: Shorter templates might be favored by PCR, and equally so in patients and in controls. The naive, central memory and Treg TCRB repertoires looked more alike in patients than they did in healthy donors. Researchers report that Type 1 diabetes patients had moderately but significantly shorter TCRB CDR3s across all four CD4+ subsets.

The sequenced template was cDNA made from the entire isolated RNA. Clones were read by immunoSEQ multiplex PCR, and TCRdb kept only the in-frame ones, dropping some. This sample has hundreds of thousands of clones, with about 14% found just once. Details on this clone: The antigen remains unidentified.

V gave up 6 bases and J gave up 1 base, with 6 bases separating them. The CDR3 is made up of 12 amino acids. Germline values: CDR1 SGHRS, CDR2 YFSETQ. This receptor was identified in a man aged 18 to 30 with type 1 diabetes. The gene calls are TRBV5-1 and TRBJ2-3; D call uncertain. Sequencing was done on a sample of naive CD4+ T cells from blood. The CDR3 protein is CASTPGTDTQYF. Written as DNA, the CDR3 is TGCGCCAGCACACCGGGCACAGATACGCAGTATTTT.